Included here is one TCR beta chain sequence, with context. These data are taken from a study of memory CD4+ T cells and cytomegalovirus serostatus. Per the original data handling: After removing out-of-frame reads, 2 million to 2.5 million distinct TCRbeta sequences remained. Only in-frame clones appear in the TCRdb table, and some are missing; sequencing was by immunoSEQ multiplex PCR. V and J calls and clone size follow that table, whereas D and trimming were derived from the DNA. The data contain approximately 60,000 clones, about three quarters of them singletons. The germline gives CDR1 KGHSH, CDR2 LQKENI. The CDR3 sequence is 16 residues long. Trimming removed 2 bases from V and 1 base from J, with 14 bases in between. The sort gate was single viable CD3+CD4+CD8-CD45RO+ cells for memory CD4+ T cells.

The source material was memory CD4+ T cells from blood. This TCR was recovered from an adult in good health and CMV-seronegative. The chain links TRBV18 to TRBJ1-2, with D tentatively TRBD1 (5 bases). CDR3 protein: CASSPMAGSFNYGYTF. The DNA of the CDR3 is TGTGCCAGCTCACCAATGGCAGGGTCGTTTAACTATGGCTACACCTTC. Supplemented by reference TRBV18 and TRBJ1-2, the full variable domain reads NAGVMQNPRHLVRRRGQEARLRCSPMKGHSHVYWYRQLPEEGLKFMVYLQKENIIDESGMPKERFSAEFPKEGPSILRIQQVVRGDSAAYFCASSPMAGSFNYGYTFGSGTRLTVV.